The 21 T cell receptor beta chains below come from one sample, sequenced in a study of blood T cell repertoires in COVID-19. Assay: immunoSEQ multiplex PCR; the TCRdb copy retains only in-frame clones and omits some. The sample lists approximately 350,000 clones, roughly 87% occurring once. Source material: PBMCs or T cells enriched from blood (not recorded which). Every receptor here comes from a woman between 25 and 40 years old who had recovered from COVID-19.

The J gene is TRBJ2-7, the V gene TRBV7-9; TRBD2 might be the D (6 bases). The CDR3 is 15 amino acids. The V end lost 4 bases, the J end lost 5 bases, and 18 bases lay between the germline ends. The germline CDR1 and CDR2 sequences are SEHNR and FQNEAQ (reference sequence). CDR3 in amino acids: CASSSGFGEDDEQYF. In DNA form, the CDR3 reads TGTGCCAGCAGCTCAGGCTTCGGGGAGGATGACGAGCAGTACTTC.

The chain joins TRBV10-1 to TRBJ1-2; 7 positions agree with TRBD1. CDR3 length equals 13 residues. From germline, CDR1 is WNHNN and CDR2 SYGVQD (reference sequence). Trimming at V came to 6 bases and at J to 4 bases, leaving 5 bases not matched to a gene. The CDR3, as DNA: TGCGCCAGCAGCCCGGGACAGTCCTATGGCTACACCTTC. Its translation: CASSPGQSYGYTF.

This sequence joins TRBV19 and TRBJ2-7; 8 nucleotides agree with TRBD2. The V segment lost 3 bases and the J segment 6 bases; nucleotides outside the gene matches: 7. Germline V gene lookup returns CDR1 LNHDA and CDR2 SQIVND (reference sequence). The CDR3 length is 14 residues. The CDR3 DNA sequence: TGTGCCAGTAGTATTAGCGGGGCCTCTTTCGAGCAGTACTTC. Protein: CASSISGASFEQYF.

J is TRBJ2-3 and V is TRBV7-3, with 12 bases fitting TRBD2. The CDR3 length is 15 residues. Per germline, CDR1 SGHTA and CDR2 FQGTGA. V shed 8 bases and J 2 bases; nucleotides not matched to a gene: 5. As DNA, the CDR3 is TGTGCCAGCTCTTGGACTAGCGGGGCCACAGATACGCAGTATTTT. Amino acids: CASSWTSGATDTQYF.

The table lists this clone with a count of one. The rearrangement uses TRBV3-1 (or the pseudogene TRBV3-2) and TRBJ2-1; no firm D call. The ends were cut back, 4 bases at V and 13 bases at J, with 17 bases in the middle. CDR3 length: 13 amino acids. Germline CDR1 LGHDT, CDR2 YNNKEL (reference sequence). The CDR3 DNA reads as TGTGCCAGCAGCCCCGCAAATGGGCTTGCCCAGTTCTTC. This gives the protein CASSPANGLAQFF.

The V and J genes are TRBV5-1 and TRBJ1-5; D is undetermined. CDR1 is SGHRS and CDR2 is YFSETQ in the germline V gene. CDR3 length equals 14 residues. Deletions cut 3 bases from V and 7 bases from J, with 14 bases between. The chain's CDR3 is CASSSTGSGQPQHF. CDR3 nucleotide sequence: TGCGCCAGCAGCTCCACCGGATCCGGGCAGCCCCAGCATTTT. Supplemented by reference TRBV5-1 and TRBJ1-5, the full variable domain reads KAGVTQTPRYLIKTRGQQVTLSCSPISGHRSVSWYQQTPGQGLQFLFEYFSETQRNKGNFPGRFSGRQFSNSRSEMNVSTLELGDSALYLCASSSTGSGQPQHFGDGTRLSIL.

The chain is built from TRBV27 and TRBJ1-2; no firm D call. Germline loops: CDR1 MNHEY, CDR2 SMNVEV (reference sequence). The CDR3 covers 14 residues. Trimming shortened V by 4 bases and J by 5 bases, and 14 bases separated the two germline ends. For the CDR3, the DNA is TGTGCCAGCAGTTCCGGGGTCGGGGTTTATGGCTACACCTTC. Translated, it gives CASSSGVGVYGYTF.

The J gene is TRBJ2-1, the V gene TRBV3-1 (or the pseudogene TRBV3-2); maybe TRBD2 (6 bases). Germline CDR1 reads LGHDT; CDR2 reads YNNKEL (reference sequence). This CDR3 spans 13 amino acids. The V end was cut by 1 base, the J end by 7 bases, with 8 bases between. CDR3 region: CASSQAGRNEQFF. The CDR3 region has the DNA TGTGCCAGCAGCCAAGCAGGGAGGAATGAGCAGTTCTTC.

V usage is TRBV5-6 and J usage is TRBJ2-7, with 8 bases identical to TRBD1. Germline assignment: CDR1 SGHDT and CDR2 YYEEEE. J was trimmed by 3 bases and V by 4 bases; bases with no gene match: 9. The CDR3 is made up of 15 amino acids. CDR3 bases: TGTGCCAGCAGCCGATTGGACAGGGTGAGCTACGAGCAGTACTTC. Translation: CASSRLDRVSYEQYF.

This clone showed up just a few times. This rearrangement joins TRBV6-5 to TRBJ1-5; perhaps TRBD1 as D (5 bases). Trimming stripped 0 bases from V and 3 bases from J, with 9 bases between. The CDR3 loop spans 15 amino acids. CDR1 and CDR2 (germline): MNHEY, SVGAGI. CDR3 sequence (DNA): TGTGCCAGCAGTTACTCGCGACAGTCCAATCAGCCCCAGCATTTT. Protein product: CASSYSRQSNQPQHF.

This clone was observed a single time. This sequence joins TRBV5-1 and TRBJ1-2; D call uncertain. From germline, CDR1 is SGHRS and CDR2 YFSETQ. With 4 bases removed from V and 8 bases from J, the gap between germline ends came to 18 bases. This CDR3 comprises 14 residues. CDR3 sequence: CASSRGGGPGGYTF. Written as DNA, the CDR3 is TGCGCCAGCAGCCGCGGAGGAGGGCCGGGGGGCTACACCTTC.

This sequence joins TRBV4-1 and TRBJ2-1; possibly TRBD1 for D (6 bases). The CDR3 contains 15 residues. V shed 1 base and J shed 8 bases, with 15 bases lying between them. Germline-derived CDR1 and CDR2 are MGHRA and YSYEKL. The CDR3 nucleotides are TGCGCCAGCAGCCAAGGCGACAGGCTGATCGATGAGCAGTTCTTC. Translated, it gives CASSQGDRLIDEQFF.

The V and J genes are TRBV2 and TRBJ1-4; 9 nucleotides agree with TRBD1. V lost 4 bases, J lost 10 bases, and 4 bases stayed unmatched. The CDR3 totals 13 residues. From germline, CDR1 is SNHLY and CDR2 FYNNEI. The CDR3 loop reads CASSGTGDGKLFF. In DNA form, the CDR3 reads TGTGCCAGCAGTGGGACAGGGGATGGAAAACTGTTTTTT.

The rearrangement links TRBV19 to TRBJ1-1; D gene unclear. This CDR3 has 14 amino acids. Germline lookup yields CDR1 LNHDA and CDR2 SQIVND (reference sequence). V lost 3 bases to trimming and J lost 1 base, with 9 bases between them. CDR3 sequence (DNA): TGTGCCAGTAGTATTCAACCGCGGAACACTGAAGCTTTCTTT. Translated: CASSIQPRNTEAFF.

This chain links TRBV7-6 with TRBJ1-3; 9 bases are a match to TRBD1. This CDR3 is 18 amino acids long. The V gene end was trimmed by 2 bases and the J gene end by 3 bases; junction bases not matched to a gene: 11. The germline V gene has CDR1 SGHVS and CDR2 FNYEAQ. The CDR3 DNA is TGTGCCAGCAGCTTAACCCGTGGACAGGGGATATATGGAAACACCATATATTTT. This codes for CASSLTRGQGIYGNTIYF.

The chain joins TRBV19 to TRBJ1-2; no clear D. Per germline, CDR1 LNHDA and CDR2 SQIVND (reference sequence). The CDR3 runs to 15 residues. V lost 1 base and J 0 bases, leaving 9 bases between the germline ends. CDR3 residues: CASSIALGSNYGYTF. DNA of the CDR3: TGTGCCAGTAGTATAGCCCTTGGCTCTAACTATGGCTACACCTTC.

The CDR3: CASSDLTGRGSYGYTF. CDR3 DNA: TGTGCCAGCAGTGATTTGACAGGCAGGGGAAGCTATGGCTACACCTTC. The gene calls are TRBV6-1 and TRBJ1-2, with a tentative D call TRBD1 (6 bases). CDR3 length equals 16 residues. V lost 3 bases, J lost 4 bases, and 18 bases lay in between. CDR1 and CDR2 (germline): MNHNS, SASEGT.

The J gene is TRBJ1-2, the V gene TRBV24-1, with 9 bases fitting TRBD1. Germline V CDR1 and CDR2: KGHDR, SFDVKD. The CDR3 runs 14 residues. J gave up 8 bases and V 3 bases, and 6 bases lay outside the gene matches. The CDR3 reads CATSDGTGFGGYTF. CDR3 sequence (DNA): TGTGCCACCAGTGATGGGACAGGGTTCGGGGGCTACACCTTC.

CDR3 sequence: CASSQALANYGYTF. For the CDR3, the DNA is TGTGCCAGCAGCCAAGCCCTAGCTAACTATGGCTACACCTTC. V gene TRBV3-1 (or the pseudogene TRBV3-2) combines with J gene TRBJ1-2; no firm D call. CDR3 length: 14 amino acids. The V gene lost 1 base and the J gene lost 0 bases, with 6 bases spanning the gap. Germline V gives CDR1 LGHDT, CDR2 YNNKEL (reference sequence).

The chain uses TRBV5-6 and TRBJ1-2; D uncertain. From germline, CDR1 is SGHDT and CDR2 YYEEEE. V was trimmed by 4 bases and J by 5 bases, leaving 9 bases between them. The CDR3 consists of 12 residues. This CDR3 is CASSLVTYGYTF. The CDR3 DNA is TGTGCCAGCAGCCTGGTTACTTATGGCTACACCTTC. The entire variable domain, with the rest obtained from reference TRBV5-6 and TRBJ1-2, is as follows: DAGVTQSPTHLIKTRGQQVTLRCSPKSGHDTVSWYQQALGQGPQFIFQYYEEEERQRGNFPDRFSGHQFPNYSSELNVNALLLGDSALYLCASSLVTYGYTFGSGTRLTVV.

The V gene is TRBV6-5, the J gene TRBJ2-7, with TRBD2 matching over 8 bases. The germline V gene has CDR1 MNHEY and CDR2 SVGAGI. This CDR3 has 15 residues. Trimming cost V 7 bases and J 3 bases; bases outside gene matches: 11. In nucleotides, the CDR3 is TGTGCCAGCAACCCTACCGGGACTAGTGACTACGAGCAGTACTTC. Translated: CASNPTGTSDYEQYF.